The rows below give T cell receptor beta chains drawn from one sample of a study of blood T cell repertoires in COVID-19. The repertoire was sequenced with immunoSEQ multiplex PCR; TCRdb's copy has only in-frame clones and lacks some. The sample holds about 33,000 clones, less than 90% seen once. Specimen: peripheral blood. The source of these receptors is a woman aged 80 or over with active or convalescent COVID-19. The CDR3 runs from the conserved cysteine through the conserved F or W. The order of the fields is V gene, clone size, J gene, D gene, CDR3 DNA, CDR3 protein. D genes are given only for firm matches. Only some rows state a clone size, as once, few, many or a class for expanded clones.

v_gene: TRBV11-2
abundance: once
j_gene: TRBJ2-7
d_gene: TRBD1
CDR3nt: TGTGCCAGCAGCTTAGCGTTTGGACAGGGGGCTTACGAGCAGTACTTC
CDR3aa: CASSLAFGQGAYEQYF

v_gene: TRBV11-3
abundance: -
j_gene: TRBJ2-1
d_gene: TRBD1
CDR3nt: TGTGCCAGCAGCTTAGGACAGGGCGTTAATGAGCAGTTCTTC
CDR3aa: CASSLGQGVNEQFF

v_gene: TRBV4-1
abundance: -
j_gene: TRBJ2-3
d_gene: TRBD1
CDR3nt: TGCGCCAGCAGCCAACAACAGGGGTGGGCAGATACGCAGTATTTT
CDR3aa: CASSQQQGWADTQYF

v_gene: TRBV5-1
abundance: -
j_gene: TRBJ2-7
d_gene: TRBD2
CDR3nt: TGCGCCAGCAGGCGAGCGGCGGGGGACTACGAGCAGTACTTC
CDR3aa: CASRRAAGDYEQYF

v_gene: TRBV4-1
abundance: -
j_gene: TRBJ2-2
d_gene: TRBD2
CDR3nt: TGCGCCAGCAGCCAGGCCGGGACTAGCGGGGGGGCGTCGGTCACCGGGGAGCTGTTTTTT
CDR3aa: CASSQAGTSGGASVTGELFF

v_gene: TRBV7-6
abundance: -
j_gene: TRBJ2-3
d_gene: TRBD2
CDR3nt: TGTGCCAGCAGCTTAATCAGCGGGGGGAGCACAGATACGCAGTATTTT
CDR3aa: CASSLISGGSTDTQYF

v_gene: TRBV14
abundance: -
j_gene: TRBJ1-4
d_gene: -
CDR3nt: TGTGCCAGCAGCCAAGAAAGGCCTATGGGGGGTGAAAAACTGTTTTTT
CDR3aa: CASSQERPMGGEKLFF

v_gene: TRBV2
abundance: -
j_gene: TRBJ2-1
d_gene: -
CDR3nt: TGTGCCAGCAGTGGCGTATTGAGAGGTGAGCAGTTCTTC
CDR3aa: CASSGVLRGEQFF

v_gene: TRBV25-1
abundance: once
j_gene: TRBJ2-3
d_gene: TRBD1
CDR3nt: TGTGCCAGCAGTGATAATCGATGGGACAGGGACAGCACAGATACGCAGTATTTT
CDR3aa: CASSDNRWDRDSTDTQYF

v_gene: TRBV10-1
abundance: -
j_gene: TRBJ1-2
d_gene: -
CDR3nt: TGCGCCAGCAGCCGCGGACAGACCTCCGGCTACACCTTC
CDR3aa: CASSRGQTSGYTF

v_gene: TRBV18
abundance: -
j_gene: TRBJ2-2
d_gene: -
CDR3nt: TGTGCCAGCTCACCACCGAAAGCTCCCGGGGAGCTGTTTTTT
CDR3aa: CASSPPKAPGELFF

v_gene: TRBV7-9
abundance: -
j_gene: TRBJ2-1
d_gene: -
CDR3nt: TGTGCCAGCAGCTCCCGGGACACACCCTACAATGAGCAGTTCTTC
CDR3aa: CASSSRDTPYNEQFF

v_gene: TRBV27
abundance: -
j_gene: TRBJ1-5
d_gene: -
CDR3nt: TGTGCCAGCAGCCGACAGAGCAATCAGCCCCAGCATTTT
CDR3aa: CASSRQSNQPQHF

v_gene: TRBV6-5
abundance: -
j_gene: TRBJ2-5
d_gene: TRBD2
CDR3nt: TGTGCCAGCAGTTACTTCGGGGGGGGATACCAAGAGACCCAGTACTTC
CDR3aa: CASSYFGGGYQETQYF

v_gene: TRBV27
abundance: -
j_gene: TRBJ2-3
d_gene: TRBD2
CDR3nt: TGTGCCAGCAGTAACCTGGGTGGGGGGGACACAGATACGCAGTATTTT
CDR3aa: CASSNLGGGDTDTQYF

v_gene: TRBV5-4
abundance: -
j_gene: TRBJ1-4
d_gene: -
CDR3nt: TGTGCCAGCAGCCGTCCCGGGGGGGGCGAAAAACTGTTTTTT
CDR3aa: CASSRPGGGEKLFF

v_gene: TRBV3-1/TRBV3-2
abundance: -
j_gene: TRBJ1-2
d_gene: -
CDR3nt: TGTGCCAGCAGCCAAGGGCGGGACTATGGCTACACCTTC
CDR3aa: CASSQGRDYGYTF

v_gene: TRBV10-3
abundance: once
j_gene: TRBJ2-7
d_gene: TRBD1
CDR3nt: TGTGCCATCAGTGAGTCGTGGGACAGGATCCACGAGCAGTACTTC
CDR3aa: CAISESWDRIHEQYF

v_gene: TRBV7-2
abundance: -
j_gene: TRBJ1-6
d_gene: -
CDR3nt: TGTGCCAGCAGCCAAGGGCAGGGGAATTCACCCCTCCACTTT
CDR3aa: CASSQGQGNSPLHF

v_gene: TRBV27
abundance: -
j_gene: TRBJ2-3
d_gene: TRBD1
CDR3nt: TGTGCCAGTTACCGGACAGGGACCCTCACAGATACGCAGTATTTT
CDR3aa: CASYRTGTLTDTQYF

v_gene: TRBV5-8
abundance: -
j_gene: TRBJ2-1
d_gene: -
CDR3nt: TGTGCCAGCATCGTCGGGGGTCTCTCCTACAATGAGCAGTTCTTC
CDR3aa: CASIVGGLSYNEQFF

v_gene: TRBV11-2
abundance: once
j_gene: TRBJ2-2
d_gene: -
CDR3nt: TGTGCCAGCAGCTTAGTTTCAGGAGGGTTTGCCGGGGAGCTGTTTTTT
CDR3aa: CASSLVSGGFAGELFF

v_gene: TRBV7-2
abundance: -
j_gene: TRBJ2-1
d_gene: TRBD2
CDR3nt: TGTGCCAGCAGCTTAGGACTAGCGGACGACAATGAGCAGTTCTTC
CDR3aa: CASSLGLADDNEQFF

v_gene: TRBV23-1
abundance: -
j_gene: TRBJ1-1
d_gene: -
CDR3nt: TGCGCCAGCAGTCAATCCACAGGGTTCCTTAAGGCTGAAGCTTTCTTT
CDR3aa: CASSQSTGFLKAEAFF

v_gene: TRBV7-8
abundance: -
j_gene: TRBJ1-5
d_gene: -
CDR3nt: TGTGCCAGCAGCTTCAGGGGCCTCAATCAGCCCCAGCATTTT
CDR3aa: CASSFRGLNQPQHF

v_gene: TRBV5-8
abundance: -
j_gene: TRBJ2-7
d_gene: -
CDR3nt: TGTGCCAGCAGCCTCCGGGACAATTTATACGAGCAGTACTTC
CDR3aa: CASSLRDNLYEQYF

v_gene: TRBV19
abundance: once
j_gene: TRBJ1-4
d_gene: TRBD1
CDR3nt: TGTGCCAGTAGTGAGGACAGGGGAAGTGAAAAACTGTTTTTT
CDR3aa: CASSEDRGSEKLFF

v_gene: TRBV5-1
abundance: -
j_gene: TRBJ1-6
d_gene: TRBD1
CDR3nt: TGCGCCAGCAGCTCCGGGACAGTGAATTCACCCCTCCACTTT
CDR3aa: CASSSGTVNSPLHF

v_gene: TRBV3-1/TRBV3-2
abundance: -
j_gene: TRBJ2-7
d_gene: TRBD1
CDR3nt: TGTGCCAGCAGCCAAGCCTCCGGGACAGATTACGAGCAGTACTTC
CDR3aa: CASSQASGTDYEQYF

v_gene: TRBV5-4
abundance: once
j_gene: TRBJ2-7
d_gene: TRBD2
CDR3nt: TGTGCCAGCAGCCTGCCGTTTAGCGGGGGCTCCTACGAGCAGTACTTC
CDR3aa: CASSLPFSGGSYEQYF

v_gene: TRBV6-1
abundance: -
j_gene: TRBJ2-5
d_gene: TRBD2
CDR3nt: TGTGCCAGCAGTGAAGTCAGCGGGGGGCTCGCAAGGACCCAGTACTTC
CDR3aa: CASSEVSGGLARTQYF

v_gene: TRBV27
abundance: -
j_gene: TRBJ2-3
d_gene: -
CDR3nt: TGTGCCAGCAGTCTCGGGAACTCGGATACGCAGTATTTT
CDR3aa: CASSLGNSDTQYF

v_gene: TRBV6-1
abundance: -
j_gene: TRBJ1-3
d_gene: -
CDR3nt: TGTGCCAGCAGTGTAGGAGTATTGGGGGCCTTTGGAAACACCATATATTTT
CDR3aa: CASSVGVLGAFGNTIYF

v_gene: TRBV5-1
abundance: -
j_gene: TRBJ1-5
d_gene: TRBD1
CDR3nt: TGCGCCAGCAGCAAACGACAGGGCAGCGGTCAGCCCCAGCATTTT
CDR3aa: CASSKRQGSGQPQHF

v_gene: TRBV5-5
abundance: -
j_gene: TRBJ1-5
d_gene: -
CDR3nt: TGTGCCAGCAGCTTGACCAGGGGCAATCAGCCCCAGCATTTT
CDR3aa: CASSLTRGNQPQHF

v_gene: TRBV20-1
abundance: -
j_gene: TRBJ1-2
d_gene: -
CDR3nt: TGCAGTGCTAGAGATGGGAGTGGCTACACCTTC
CDR3aa: CSARDGSGYTF

v_gene: TRBV6-1
abundance: -
j_gene: TRBJ1-3
d_gene: -
CDR3nt: TGTGCCAGCAGTGAGGCAGGGAACCCGGGAAACACCATATATTTT
CDR3aa: CASSEAGNPGNTIYF

v_gene: TRBV4-1
abundance: -
j_gene: TRBJ2-7
d_gene: TRBD2
CDR3nt: TGCGCCAGCAGTACAGCGGGGGCGACCTACGAGCAGTACTTC
CDR3aa: CASSTAGATYEQYF

v_gene: TRBV27
abundance: -
j_gene: TRBJ2-2
d_gene: -
CDR3nt: TGTGCCAGCAGTTTATCCGGGACAACGAACACCGGGGAGCTGTTTTTT
CDR3aa: CASSLSGTTNTGELFF

v_gene: TRBV12-5
abundance: -
j_gene: TRBJ1-1
d_gene: -
CDR3nt: TGTGCTAGTGGTGTCACGACAGTAAACACTGAAGCTTTCTTT
CDR3aa: CASGVTTVNTEAFF

v_gene: TRBV30
abundance: -
j_gene: TRBJ2-1
d_gene: -
CDR3nt: TGTGCCTGGAGTGTTCAGGGACATCCGATCTCCTACAATGAGCAGTTCTTC
CDR3aa: CAWSVQGHPISYNEQFF

v_gene: TRBV5-1
abundance: -
j_gene: TRBJ2-2
d_gene: TRBD1
CDR3nt: TGCGCCAGCAGCTTGGCTACAGGGGTATCCGGGGAGCTGTTTTTT
CDR3aa: CASSLATGVSGELFF

v_gene: TRBV28
abundance: once
j_gene: TRBJ1-1
d_gene: TRBD1
CDR3nt: TGTGCCAGCAGGAACGACAGGGTCAACACTGAAGCTTTCTTT
CDR3aa: CASRNDRVNTEAFF

v_gene: TRBV19
abundance: -
j_gene: TRBJ1-2
d_gene: -
CDR3nt: TGTGCCAGTAGTGCCTCCGACAGGTTCTATGGCTACACCTTC
CDR3aa: CASSASDRFYGYTF

v_gene: TRBV7-2
abundance: -
j_gene: TRBJ1-5
d_gene: TRBD1
CDR3nt: TGTGCCAGCAGCCATACAGGGGGCTATCAGCCCCAGCATTTT
CDR3aa: CASSHTGGYQPQHF

v_gene: TRBV19
abundance: -
j_gene: TRBJ2-2
d_gene: TRBD2
CDR3nt: TGTGCCAGTAGTTCCCGGGGGACTAGCGGGAACACCGGGGAGCTGTTTTTT
CDR3aa: CASSSRGTSGNTGELFF

v_gene: TRBV18
abundance: few
j_gene: TRBJ1-1
d_gene: -
CDR3nt: TGTGCCAGCTCGAGTAAGGGGATCGGTGAAGCTTTCTTT
CDR3aa: CASSSKGIGEAFF

v_gene: TRBV5-1
abundance: -
j_gene: TRBJ2-3
d_gene: -
CDR3nt: TGCGCCAGCAGCTTGGAAAACCGGGTTCGGGGCACAGATACGCAGTATTTT
CDR3aa: CASSLENRVRGTDTQYF

v_gene: TRBV11-2
abundance: few
j_gene: TRBJ1-2
d_gene: -
CDR3nt: TGTGCCAGCAGCCTTAGAGGGGGTGCCTATGGCTACACCTTC
CDR3aa: CASSLRGGAYGYTF

v_gene: TRBV4-2
abundance: -
j_gene: TRBJ2-1
d_gene: TRBD2
CDR3nt: TGTGCCAGCAGCCAAGATCAGTCGAGGGTCAGCGGGGGGGCCGACTATGAGCAGTTCTTC
CDR3aa: CASSQDQSRVSGGADYEQFF

v_gene: TRBV7-8
abundance: -
j_gene: TRBJ1-6
d_gene: -
CDR3nt: TGTGCCAGCAGCTCCGCGGGGCTTTTTAATTCACCCCTCCACTTT
CDR3aa: CASSSAGLFNSPLHF

v_gene: TRBV18
abundance: -
j_gene: TRBJ2-4
d_gene: -
CDR3nt: TGTGCCAGCTCACCACCCCTAGCCAAAAACATTCAGTACTTC
CDR3aa: CASSPPLAKNIQYF

v_gene: TRBV5-1
abundance: -
j_gene: TRBJ1-1
d_gene: -
CDR3nt: TGCGCCAGCAGCTTGTCTGCAGGGCTCACTGAAGCTTTCTTT
CDR3aa: CASSLSAGLTEAFF